This T cell receptor beta chain was sequenced during a study of OX40 agonist ivuxolimab in advanced cancers. Study summary: Patients' therapy was ivuxolimab, an antibody that acts as an agonist of OX40 (CD134). Each dose-escalation patient presented with hepatocellular carcinoma, melanoma, renal cell or head and neck cancer. Mean age about 60 years, range about 23 to 79; roughly 82% male.

The CDR3 spans 15 residues. CDR1 is PRHDT, CDR2 FYEKMQ, per germline (reference sequence). The J segment lost 0 bases and the V segment lost 8 bases, leaving 7 bases of the junction unmatched. Only in-frame clones appear in the TCRdb table, and some are missing; sequencing was by immunoSEQ multiplex PCR. The table records 50,000 to 65,000 clones, 87% of them present only once. The material was CD4+ or CD8+ T cells sorted from blood, obtained in a trial of the OX40 agonist ivuxolimab. V usage is TRBV13 and J usage is TRBJ2-1; 7 nucleotides align to TRBD1. This sequence was found in an adult with an advanced solid tumor such as melanoma, head and neck, liver or kidney cancer. DNA for the CDR3: TGTGCCAGCCAGAGGGGGCTAAGCTCCTACAATGAGCAGTTCTTC. Its translation: CASQRGLSSYNEQFF.